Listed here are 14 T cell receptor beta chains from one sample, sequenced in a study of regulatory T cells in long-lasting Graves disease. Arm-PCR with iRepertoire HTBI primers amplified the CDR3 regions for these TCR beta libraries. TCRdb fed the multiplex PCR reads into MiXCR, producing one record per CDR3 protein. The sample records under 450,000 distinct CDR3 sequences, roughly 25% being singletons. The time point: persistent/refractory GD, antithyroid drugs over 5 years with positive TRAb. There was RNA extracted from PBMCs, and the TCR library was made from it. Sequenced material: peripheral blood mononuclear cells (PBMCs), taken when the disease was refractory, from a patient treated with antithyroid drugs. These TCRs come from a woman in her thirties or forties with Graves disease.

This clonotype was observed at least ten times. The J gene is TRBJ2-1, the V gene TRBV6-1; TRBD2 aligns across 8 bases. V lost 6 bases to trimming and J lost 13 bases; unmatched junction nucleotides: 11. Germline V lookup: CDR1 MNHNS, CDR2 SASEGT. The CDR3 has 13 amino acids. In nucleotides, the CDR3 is TGTGCCAGCAGAACTCGGGAGGGGGGTGAACAGTTCTTC. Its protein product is CASRTREGGEQFF.

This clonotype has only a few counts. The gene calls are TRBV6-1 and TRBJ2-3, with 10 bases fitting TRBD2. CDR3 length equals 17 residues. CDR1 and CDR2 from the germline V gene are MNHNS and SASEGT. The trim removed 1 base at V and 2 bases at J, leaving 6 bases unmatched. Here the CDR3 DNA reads TGTGCCAGCAGTGAAGTGGCTAGCGGGGGACACACAGATACGCAGTATTTT. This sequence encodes CASSEVASGGHTDTQYF.

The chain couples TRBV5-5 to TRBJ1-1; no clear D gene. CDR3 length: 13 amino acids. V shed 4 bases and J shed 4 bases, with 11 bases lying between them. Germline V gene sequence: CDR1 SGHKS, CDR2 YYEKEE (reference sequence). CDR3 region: CASSPLVSTEAFF. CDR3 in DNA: TGTGCCAGCAGCCCTTTGGTGAGCACTGAAGCTTTCTTT.

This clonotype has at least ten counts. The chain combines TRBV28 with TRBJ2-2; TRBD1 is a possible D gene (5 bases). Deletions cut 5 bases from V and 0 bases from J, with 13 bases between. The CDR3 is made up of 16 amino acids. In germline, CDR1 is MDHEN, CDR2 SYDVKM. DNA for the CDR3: TGTGCCAGCAGTCTCCATCCAGGGACGAACACCGGGGAGCTGTTTTTT. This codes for CASSLHPGTNTGELFF.

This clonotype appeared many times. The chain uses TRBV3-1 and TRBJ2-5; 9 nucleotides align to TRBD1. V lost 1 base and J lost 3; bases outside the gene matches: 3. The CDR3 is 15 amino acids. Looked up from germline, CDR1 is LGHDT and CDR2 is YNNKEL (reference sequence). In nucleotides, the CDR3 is TGTGCCAGCAGCCAAGGTTGGGACAGGGAAGAGACCCAGTACTTC. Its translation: CASSQGWDREETQYF.

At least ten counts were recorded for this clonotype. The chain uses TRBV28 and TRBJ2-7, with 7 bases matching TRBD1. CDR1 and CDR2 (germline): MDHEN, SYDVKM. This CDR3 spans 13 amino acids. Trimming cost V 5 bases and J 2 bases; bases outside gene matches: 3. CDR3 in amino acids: CASSRGQTYEQYF. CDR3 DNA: TGTGCCAGCAGTCGGGGACAGACCTACGAGCAGTACTTC.

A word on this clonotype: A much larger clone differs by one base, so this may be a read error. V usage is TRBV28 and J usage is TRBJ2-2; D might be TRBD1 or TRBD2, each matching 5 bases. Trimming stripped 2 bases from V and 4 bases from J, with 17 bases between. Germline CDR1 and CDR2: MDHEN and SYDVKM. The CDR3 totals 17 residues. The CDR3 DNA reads TGTGCCAGCAGTTTAGTCCGTGTAGGGACGACCACCGGGGAGCTGTTTTTT. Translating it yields CASSLVRVGTTTGELFF.

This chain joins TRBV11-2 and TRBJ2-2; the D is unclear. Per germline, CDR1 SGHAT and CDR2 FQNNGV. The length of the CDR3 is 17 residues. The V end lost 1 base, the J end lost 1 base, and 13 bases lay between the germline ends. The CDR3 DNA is TGTGCCAGCAGCTTAGTGGGAATCGACTTGAACACCGGGGAGCTGTTTTTT. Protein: CASSLVGIDLNTGELFF.

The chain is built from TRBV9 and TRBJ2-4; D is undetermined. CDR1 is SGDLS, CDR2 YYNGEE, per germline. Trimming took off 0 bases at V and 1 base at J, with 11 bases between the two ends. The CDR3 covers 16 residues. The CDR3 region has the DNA TGTGCCAGCAGCGTAGCCCCATTGGGGGCCAAAAACATTCAGTACTTC. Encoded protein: CASSVAPLGAKNIQYF. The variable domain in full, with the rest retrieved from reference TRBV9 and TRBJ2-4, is DSGVTQTPKHLITATGQRVTLRCSPRSGDLSVYWYQQSLDQGLQFLIQYYNGEERAKGNILERFSAQQFPDLHSELNLSSLELGDSALYFCASSVAPLGAKNIQYFGAGTRLSVL.

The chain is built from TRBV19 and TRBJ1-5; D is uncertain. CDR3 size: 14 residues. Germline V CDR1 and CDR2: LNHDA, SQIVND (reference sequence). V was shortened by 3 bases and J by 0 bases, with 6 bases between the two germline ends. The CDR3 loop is CASSITHSNQPQHF. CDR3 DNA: TGTGCCAGTAGTATCACCCATAGCAATCAGCCCCAGCATTTT.

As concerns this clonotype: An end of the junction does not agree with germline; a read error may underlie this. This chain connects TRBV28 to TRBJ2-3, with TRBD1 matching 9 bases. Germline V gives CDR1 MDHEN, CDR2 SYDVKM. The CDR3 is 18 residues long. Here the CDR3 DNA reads TGTGCCGGCAGCCTTTCCTACGTACGGGACAGGGAAATAGATACGCAGTATTTT. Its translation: CAGSLSYVRDREIDTQYF.

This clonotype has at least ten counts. CDR3 DNA: TGCAGCGTCGGTTCTAGCCAAGAGACCCAGTACTTC. This translates into CSVGSSQETQYF. The rearrangement uses TRBV29-1 and TRBJ2-5; D gene unclear. Germline V lookup: CDR1 SQVTM, CDR2 ANQGSEA. This CDR3 comprises 12 residues. V was cut by 6 bases and J by 1 base, with 9 bases left in between. The variable domain in full, completed from reference TRBV29-1 and TRBJ2-5, reads SAVISQKPSRDICQRGTSLTIQCQVDSQVTMMFWYRQQPGQSLTLIATANQGSEATYESGFVIDKFPISRPNLTFSTLTVSNMSPEDSSIYLCSVGSSQETQYFGPGTRLLVL.

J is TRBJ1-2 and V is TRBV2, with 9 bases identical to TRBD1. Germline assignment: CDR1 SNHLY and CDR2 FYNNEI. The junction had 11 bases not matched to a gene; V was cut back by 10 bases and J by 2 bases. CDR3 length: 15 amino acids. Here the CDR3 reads CATYGTGNNNYGYTF. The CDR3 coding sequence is TGTGCCACATACGGGACAGGGAATAACAACTATGGCTACACCTTC.

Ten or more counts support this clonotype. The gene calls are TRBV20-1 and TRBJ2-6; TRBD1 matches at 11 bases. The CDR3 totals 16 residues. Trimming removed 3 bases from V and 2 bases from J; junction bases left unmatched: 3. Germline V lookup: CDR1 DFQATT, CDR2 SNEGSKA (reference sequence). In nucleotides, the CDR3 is TGCAGTGCTAGGAGGACAGGGGGCCCTGGGGCCAACGTCCTGACTTTC. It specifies CSARRTGGPGANVLTF.